The text below deals with one T cell receptor beta chain. What it binds is not known. Several immunoSEQ plates held equal portions of the genomic DNA taken from each subset. The method was immunoSEQ multiplex PCR; TCRdb's version includes in-frame clones alone and lacks a portion of them. The sample carries about 2 million clones, about 94% recorded once. This entry is derived from a study of shared clonotypes between healthy human individuals. Background on the study: Each donor's CD8 memory used one plate, CD8 naive two, each CD4 subset three. Study-wide points: Represented diversity (both genetic and exposure-history) was limited by the small number of donors. Read depth was anticipated to influence clonotype sharing among donors.

The germline V gene encodes CDR1 MNHEY and CDR2 SMNVEV (reference sequence). V gave up 1 base and J gave up 7 bases; unmatched junction bases: 6. The CDR3 has 16 amino acids. CD8 cells regarded as naive lacked CD45RO, were positively chosen for CCR7, and omitted terminally differentiated effector memory CD45RA+ cells. This chain connects TRBV27 to TRBJ2-1; TRBD2 matches 11 bases. The material sequenced was naive CD8+ T cells sorted from blood. The receptor comes from a man aged 18-30 years in good health. The CDR3 here is CASSLYGLAGSNEQFF. The CDR3 DNA is TGTGCCAGCAGTTTATACGGACTAGCGGGTAGTAATGAGCAGTTCTTC.